These 21 T cell receptor beta chains share one sample of origin, sequenced in a study of CD8 T cells in Susac syndrome. The RNA input was 0.5 to 1 ug, and it was reverse transcribed with random hexamers. TCRdb reanalysed the immunoSEQ multiplex PCR reads using MiXCR and keeps one entry per CDR3 protein. This sample has some 160,000 distinct CDR3 sequences, with 90% to 95% found just once. The sequenced sample consisted of CD4+ T cells from PBMCs. These TCRs come from a human donor with Susac syndrome.

This sequence joins TRBV30 and TRBJ1-5, with a weak D call TRBD1 (5 bases). The ends were cut back, 5 bases at V and 3 bases at J, with 11 bases in the middle. Per the germline V gene, CDR1 is GTSNPN and CDR2 is SVGIG (reference sequence). This CDR3 spans 13 amino acids. The CDR3 nucleotides read TGTGCCTGGGCAGACAGAAACAATCAGCCCCAGCATTTT. This sequence encodes CAWADRNNQPQHF. Together with reference TRBV30 and TRBJ1-5, the CDR3 gives the full variable domain: SQTIHQWPATLVQPVGSPLSLECTVEGTSNPNLYWYRQAAGRGLQLLFYSVGIGQISSEVPQNLSASRPQDRQFILSSKKLLLSDSGFYLCAWADRNNQPQHFGDGTRLSIL.

The chain couples TRBV5-6 to TRBJ1-1; possible D gene TRBD1, 5 bases. This CDR3 has 13 residues. V gave up 0 bases and J gave up 4 bases, with 7 bases separating them. Per germline, CDR1 SGHDT and CDR2 YYEEEE. The CDR3 nucleotides read TGTGCCAGCAGCTTGGATCAGGGCACTGAAGCTTTCTTT. The encoded protein is CASSLDQGTEAFF.

The gene calls are TRBV11-3 and TRBJ1-6; the match to TRBD1 covers 8 bases. Germline assignment: CDR1 SGHNT and CDR2 YENEEA. The CDR3 runs 15 residues. The V segment lost 4 bases and the J segment 5 bases; nucleotides outside the gene matches: 4. The CDR3 reads CASSSDRADNSPLHF. CDR3 nucleotides: TGTGCCAGCAGCTCGGACAGGGCCGATAATTCACCCCTCCACTTT.

The V gene is TRBV9, the J gene TRBJ2-5; 8 bases match TRBD1. Germline assignment: CDR1 SGDLS and CDR2 YYNGEE. J lost 5 bases, V lost 3 bases, and 9 bases had no gene match. The CDR3 sequence is 15 residues long. The CDR3 loop reads CASSAGQGSIETQYF. The CDR3 bases are TGTGCCAGCAGCGCCGGACAGGGATCCATCGAGACCCAGTACTTC.

The chain recombines TRBV5-1 with TRBJ2-1; TRBD1 might be the D (5 bases). Germline V CDR1 and CDR2: SGHRS, YFSETQ. The CDR3 is 13 residues long. Trimming pared 6 bases from V and 8 bases from J, leaving 15 bases between. The CDR3 DNA sequence: TGCGCCAGCAACTTCCGGTTACAGGATGAGCAGTTCTTC. Translated, it gives CASNFRLQDEQFF.

The J gene is TRBJ2-2, the V gene TRBV20-1; D is unclear. Between the trimmed V and J ends, which lost 6 bases and 3 bases, there was a span of 14 bases. The CDR3 has 14 residues. Germline-derived CDR1 and CDR2 are DFQATT and SNEGSKA (reference sequence). CDR3: CSAAPPQDTGELFF. The CDR3, as DNA: TGCAGTGCCGCTCCCCCCCAAGACACCGGGGAGCTGTTTTTT.

V usage is TRBV6-5 and J usage is TRBJ1-1, with TRBD1 as a possible D gene (5 bases). Germline V gene lookup returns CDR1 MNHEY and CDR2 SVGAGI. V gave up 9 bases and J gave up 8 bases, with 16 bases separating them. CDR3 length: 12 residues. CDR3 in DNA: TGTGCCAGAGGTCCAGGGCTGGGCGAAGCTTTCTTT. Its protein is CARGPGLGEAFF.

The chain links TRBV20-1 to TRBJ1-1; D remains ambiguous. This CDR3 comprises 12 residues. V was trimmed by 7 bases and J by 4 bases, leaving 13 bases between them. In germline, CDR1 is DFQATT, CDR2 SNEGSKA (reference sequence). The CDR3 loop reads CSVKRGSTEAFF. The CDR3 coding sequence is TGCAGTGTTAAACGTGGTTCCACTGAAGCTTTCTTT.

The chain recombines TRBV20-1 with TRBJ2-4; D not certain. The V end was cut by 1 base, the J end by 3 bases, with 10 bases between. In germline, CDR1 is DFQATT, CDR2 SNEGSKA (reference sequence). The CDR3 covers 14 residues. The CDR3 sequence: CSARGLNHKNIQYF. In DNA, the CDR3 is TGCAGTGCTAGAGGACTTAACCACAAAAACATTCAGTACTTC.

The rearrangement links TRBV9 to TRBJ1-2; D call uncertain. Per the germline V gene, CDR1 is SGDLS and CDR2 is YYNGEE. The CDR3 has 14 residues. V gave up 0 bases and J gave up 4 bases, with 10 bases separating them. This CDR3 is CASSVGGQFYGYTF. CDR3 sequence (DNA): TGTGCCAGCAGCGTAGGCGGCCAGTTCTATGGCTACACCTTC.

The genes are TRBV20-1 and TRBJ2-7; weak D call: TRBD1 (6 bases). Trimming left V 4 bases short and J 5 bases short, with 15 bases between. The CDR3 consists of 13 residues. CDR1 and CDR2 (germline): DFQATT, SNEGSKA (reference sequence). The CDR3 reads CSANRDHGNEQYF. The CDR3 coding sequence is TGCAGTGCTAACAGGGACCATGGTAACGAGCAGTACTTC.

The V and J genes are TRBV9 and TRBJ2-1; TRBD2 aligns across 12 bases. The ends lost 3 bases at V and 8 bases at J; junction bases unmatched: 3. Germline-derived CDR1 and CDR2 are SGDLS and YYNGEE. The CDR3 consists of 14 residues. The CDR3 DNA sequence: TGTGCCAGCAGCGCTAGCGGGGGGGCCTATGAGCAGTTCTTC. Its protein is CASSASGGAYEQFF.

This clonotype was seen a handful of times. The CDR3 is CASSLNGGNEQFF. In DNA form, the CDR3 reads TGTGCCAGCAGCTTAAACGGCGGGAATGAGCAGTTCTTC. The chain is built from TRBV7-3 and TRBJ2-1, with D maybe TRBD2 (5 bases). The V gene lost 1 base and the J gene lost 7 bases, with 8 bases spanning the gap. This CDR3 contains 13 residues. The V gene's germline CDR1 is SGHTA and CDR2 FQGTGA.

This clonotype was seen more than once but under ten times. V gene TRBV6-5 combines with J gene TRBJ2-7; D is undetermined. V was pared by 6 bases and J by 0 bases, with 12 bases between. Germline V gives CDR1 MNHEY, CDR2 SVGAGI. The CDR3 runs 14 residues. CDR3 coding DNA: TGTGCCAGCAGCCCTCCGGGTAGCTCCTACGAGCAGTACTTC. As protein: CASSPPGSSYEQYF.

The rearrangement joins TRBV7-3 to TRBJ2-2; no clear D. Germline lookup yields CDR1 SGHTA and CDR2 FQGTGA. V was cut by 1 base and J by 3 bases, with 3 bases left in between. The length of the CDR3 is 13 residues. The CDR3 reads CASSLSHTGELFF. As DNA, the CDR3 is TGTGCCAGCAGCTTAAGCCACACCGGGGAGCTGTTTTTT.

In this sample, this clonotype turned up a few times. The chain is built from TRBV20-1 and TRBJ2-5; TRBD1 or TRBD2 may be the D gene (6 bases each). V lost 0 bases and J lost 2, with 10 bases in between. Germline V gene lookup returns CDR1 DFQATT and CDR2 SNEGSKA (reference sequence). CDR3 length: 14 residues. CDR3 sequence: CSARDRRGQETQYF. The CDR3 DNA sequence: TGCAGTGCTAGAGATCGGAGGGGGCAAGAGACCCAGTACTTC.

The gene calls are TRBV6-2 or TRBV6-3 and TRBJ1-1, with D perhaps matching TRBD1 (5 bases). The CDR3 is 16 amino acids. Per germline, CDR1 MNHEY and CDR2 SVGEGT. Trimming took off 5 bases at V and 1 base at J, with 17 bases between the two ends. CDR3 sequence: CASSAQMGEPNTEAFF. In nucleotides, the CDR3 is TGTGCCAGCAGTGCCCAGATGGGGGAACCGAACACTGAAGCTTTCTTT.

This clonotype was counted a single time. The rearrangement uses TRBV18 and TRBJ1-1; D remains unclear. Germline V gives CDR1 KGHSH, CDR2 LQKENI. This CDR3 has 14 residues. Trimming left V 2 bases short and J 1 base short, with 8 bases between. The CDR3 is CASSPRSRNTEAFF. CDR3 DNA: TGTGCCAGCTCACCAAGGTCGAGGAACACTGAAGCTTTCTTT.

CDR3 nucleotides: TGTGCCAGCAGCCGCCAACAGGGAATGAACACTGAAGCTTTCTTT. As protein: CASSRQQGMNTEAFF. V usage is TRBV7-9 and J usage is TRBJ1-1, with TRBD1 as a possible D gene (6 bases). This CDR3 has 15 residues. CDR1 and CDR2 (germline): SEHNR, FQNEAQ (reference sequence). Trimming removed 5 bases at V and 0 bases at J, with 13 bases between.

The V call is TRBV20-1, the J call TRBJ1-5, with TRBD1 matching 7 bases. CDR3 length: 15 amino acids. Germline-derived CDR1 and CDR2 are DFQATT and SNEGSKA (reference sequence). V dropped 3 bases and J dropped 6; count of bases not matched to a gene: 11. CDR3 protein: CSASLRQGMGQPQHF. The CDR3 coding sequence is TGCAGTGCTAGTCTCAGACAGGGAATGGGTCAGCCCCAGCATTTT.

V usage is TRBV29-1 and J usage is TRBJ1-1, with 8 bases fitting TRBD1. CDR1 is SQVTM and CDR2 is ANQGSEA in the germline V gene. CDR3 length: 13 amino acids. Trimming cost V 6 bases and J 0 bases; bases outside gene matches: 3. CDR3 in amino acids: CSVGQGLNTEAFF. The CDR3 coding sequence is TGCAGCGTCGGACAGGGTCTGAACACTGAAGCTTTCTTT.